Presented here are 32 T cell receptor beta chains from one specimen sequenced in a study of cytomegalovirus exposure and HLA in healthy donors. The PCR contained 60 Vbeta and 13 Jbeta primers. Using immunoSEQ multiplex PCR, the repertoire was profiled, and TCRdb retains in-frame clones only, with some absent. The table lists about 160,000 clones, roughly 80% of them singletons. Sequences were obtained from PBMCs. Every receptor here comes from a woman aged 25 to 39 in good health and CMV-seronegative.

V gene TRBV18 combines with J gene TRBJ1-6; D gene uncertain. Per the germline V gene, CDR1 is KGHSH and CDR2 is LQKENI. Deletions cut 5 bases from V and 5 bases from J, with 10 bases between. CDR3 length equals 14 residues. CDR3 nucleotides: TGTGCCAGCTCAACACAGCTAGATAATTCACCCCTCCACTTT. This translates into CASSTQLDNSPLHF.

This chain links TRBV19 with TRBJ1-4; 9 bases are a match to TRBD1. V lost 4 bases to trimming and J lost 4 bases; unmatched junction nucleotides: 13. The CDR3 loop spans 18 amino acids. Germline CDR1 is LNHDA and CDR2 is SQIVND (reference sequence). The CDR3 loop is CASSTLTGTGYDNEKLFF. The DNA for the CDR3 is TGTGCCAGTAGTACCCTCACCGGGACAGGGTACGATAATGAAAAACTGTTTTTT.

The chain's CDR3 is CASSLSGNQPQHF. As DNA, the CDR3 is TGTGCCAGCAGCTTAAGCGGGAATCAGCCCCAGCATTTT. The J gene is TRBJ1-5, the V gene TRBV5-8; D gene ambiguous. CDR1 and CDR2 (germline): SGHTS, YDEGEE. The CDR3 loop spans 13 amino acids. V dropped 2 bases and J dropped 4 bases, with 7 bases sitting between them.

This chain connects TRBV5-6 to TRBJ1-5; TRBD1 agrees at 10 bases. The CDR3 contains 16 residues. From germline, CDR1 is SGHDT and CDR2 YYEEEE. V lost 4 bases to trimming and J lost 5 bases; unmatched junction nucleotides: 9. The CDR3 protein is CASSRIDRGRDQPQHF. The CDR3 DNA reads as TGTGCCAGCAGCCGTATCGACAGGGGGCGAGATCAGCCCCAGCATTTT.

The CDR3 bases are TGCGCCAGCAGCCTTCTAGCGGGGGGAGAGACCCAGTACTTC. Amino acid sequence: CASSLLAGGETQYF. This rearrangement joins TRBV4-1 to TRBJ2-5, with 11 bases fitting TRBD2. The CDR3 consists of 14 residues. The V gene's germline CDR1 is MGHRA and CDR2 YSYEKL. V was pared by 4 bases and J by 4 bases, with 2 bases of the junction left unmatched.

This clone showed up just a few times. This chain's CDR3 is CASSVQQGDGYTF. In DNA, the CDR3 is TGTGCCAGCAGTGTACAACAGGGGGATGGCTACACCTTC. V is TRBV6-6 and J is TRBJ1-2; the match to TRBD1 covers 8 bases. The CDR3 runs 13 residues. Per germline, CDR1 MNHNY and CDR2 SVGAGI (reference sequence). V shed 5 bases, J shed 6 bases, and the junction held 5 bases outside the gene matches.

The rearrangement uses TRBV28 and TRBJ1-5; tentatively, D is TRBD1 (5 bases). The CDR3 contains 14 residues. The V end was cut by 5 bases, the J end by 3 bases, with 11 bases between. Germline V gives CDR1 MDHEN, CDR2 SYDVKM. The CDR3: CASSLRDFNQPQHF. The CDR3 DNA reads as TGTGCCAGCAGTCTCCGGGACTTCAATCAGCCCCAGCATTTT.

The chain couples TRBV6-5 to TRBJ1-1; D is possibly TRBD1 (6 bases). The CDR3 is made up of 14 amino acids. V lost 6 bases to trimming and J lost 1 base, with 12 bases between them. Looked up from germline, CDR1 is MNHEY and CDR2 is SVGAGI. The chain's CDR3 is CASRPGQTNTEAFF. In DNA, the CDR3 is TGTGCCAGCAGGCCCGGACAGACGAACACTGAAGCTTTCTTT.

The chain links TRBV4-1 to TRBJ1-2; tentatively, D is TRBD1 (5 bases). The V gene lost 0 bases and the J gene lost 6 bases, with 14 bases spanning the gap. The length of the CDR3 is 15 residues. The V gene's germline CDR1 is MGHRA and CDR2 YSYEKL. CDR3 loop: CASSQEFRGTDGYTF. The CDR3 nucleotides read TGCGCCAGCAGCCAAGAGTTCCGGGGGACCGATGGCTACACCTTC.

This clone was seen once. V usage is TRBV6-1 and J usage is TRBJ1-6; TRBD1 matches at 7 bases. Germline V CDR1 and CDR2: MNHNS, SASEGT. Losses at the gene ends were 7 bases for V and 10 bases for J; bases not matched to a gene: 10. This CDR3 contains 14 residues. The CDR3 spells CASIRDRDYSPLHF. Written as DNA, the CDR3 is TGTGCCAGCATTCGAGACAGGGATTACTCACCCCTCCACTTT.

The chain uses TRBV7-8 and TRBJ2-3; 11 positions match TRBD2. The CDR3 has 19 residues. V was pared by 1 base and J by 3 bases, with 12 bases of the junction left unmatched. CDR1 SGHVS and CDR2 FQNEAQ come from the germline V gene. CDR3 nucleotide sequence: TGTGCCAGCAGCTTAGTCCTATTAGTCCTAGCGGGGGGAACAGATACGCAGTATTTT. It is translated as CASSLVLLVLAGGTDTQYF.

The CDR3 region has the DNA TGTGCCAGCAGCTTCCGGGGACTAGCGGGGAGGGAGACCCAGTACTTC. Encoded protein: CASSFRGLAGRETQYF. The J gene is TRBJ2-5, the V gene TRBV7-9; 13 bases are shared with TRBD2. The V segment lost 3 bases and the J segment 5 bases; nucleotides outside the gene matches: 6. The CDR3 contains 16 residues. The germline CDR1 and CDR2 sequences are SEHNR and FQNEAQ (reference sequence).

The chain couples TRBV4-1 to TRBJ2-7; D gene uncertain. The CDR3 loop spans 16 amino acids. Germline CDR1 and CDR2: MGHRA and YSYEKL. With 0 bases removed from V and 0 bases from J, the gap between germline ends came to 12 bases. The CDR3 region is CASSQEGSGRSYEQYF. The DNA of the CDR3 is TGCGCCAGCAGCCAAGAAGGTTCAGGTCGCTCCTACGAGCAGTACTTC.

CDR3 region: CASSLILKQGKGGYTF. The CDR3, as DNA: TGTGCCAGCAGTTTAATACTTAAGCAGGGGAAGGGTGGCTACACCTTC. This chain joins TRBV28 and TRBJ1-2, with a weak D call TRBD1 (6 bases). The length of the CDR3 is 16 residues. Trimming took 2 bases from V and 7 from J, leaving 20 bases between them. CDR1 is MDHEN and CDR2 is SYDVKM in the germline V gene.

This clone was picked up a small number of times. The chain employs TRBV30 and TRBJ1-1; 7 bases agree with TRBD1. Germline V gene sequence: CDR1 GTSNPN, CDR2 SVGIG (reference sequence). Trimming removed 4 bases from V and 2 bases from J; junction bases left unmatched: 10. The CDR3 runs to 15 residues. As DNA, the CDR3 is TGTGCCTGGACCATCCCGGACAGGACCAACACTGAAGCTTTCTTT. It encodes CAWTIPDRTNTEAFF.

V and J are TRBV5-1 and TRBJ2-2; D possibly corresponds to TRBD1 (5 bases). The CDR3 is made up of 14 amino acids. The germline V gene has CDR1 SGHRS and CDR2 YFSETQ. V gave up 1 base and J gave up 4 bases, with 8 bases separating them. The CDR3 DNA reads as TGCGCCAGCAGCTTGAGGGGTCTCACCGGGGAGCTGTTTTTT. Protein sequence: CASSLRGLTGELFF.

This rearrangement joins TRBV27 to TRBJ2-2; perhaps TRBD1 as D (5 bases). The germline CDR1 and CDR2 sequences are MNHEY and SMNVEV (reference sequence). This CDR3 contains 21 residues. V lost 3 bases, J lost 7 bases, and 33 bases lay in between. Here the CDR3 DNA reads TGTGCCAGCAGTTTTAGGGGCCAGTATTTCAATCCCATCGGCCTTGGCGGGGAGCTGTTTTTT. It translates to CASSFRGQYFNPIGLGGELFF.

Comments on this clone: The sample contains more than one DNA sequence encoding this CDR3. This sequence joins TRBV5-4 and TRBJ2-1; TRBD1 is a possible D gene (5 bases). The germline V gene encodes CDR1 SGHNT and CDR2 YYREEE (reference sequence). Trimming took off 2 bases at V and 3 bases at J, with 9 bases between the two ends. The CDR3 consists of 14 residues. The CDR3 coding sequence is TGTGCCAGCAGCTTACAGGTAAACTACAATGAGCAGTTCTTC. It specifies CASSLQVNYNEQFF.

The chain's CDR3 is CASSPSPGGAYEQYF. The CDR3 nucleotides are TGCGCCAGCAGCCCCTCCCCGGGAGGCGCTTACGAGCAGTACTTC. V and J are TRBV5-1 and TRBJ2-7, with 7 bases that match TRBD2. The CDR3 sequence is 15 residues long. V lost 4 bases and J lost 4; bases outside the gene matches: 11. Germline lookup yields CDR1 SGHRS and CDR2 YFSETQ.

This rearrangement joins TRBV13 to TRBJ1-2; 9 nucleotides agree with TRBD1. The germline CDR1 and CDR2 sequences are PRHDT and FYEKMQ (reference sequence). The CDR3 extends over 15 amino acids. J was trimmed by 4 bases and V by 2 bases; bases with no gene match: 5. CDR3 residues: CASSLFGTGTYGYTF. CDR3 nucleotide sequence: TGTGCCAGCAGCTTATTTGGGACAGGGACCTATGGCTACACCTTC.

This clone came up a few times. This chain joins TRBV15 and TRBJ1-3, with D possibly being TRBD1 (6 bases). The CDR3 runs to 18 residues. Deletions cut 3 bases from V and 0 bases from J, with 18 bases between. CDR1 is LNHNV and CDR2 is YYDKDF in the germline V gene (reference sequence). CDR3 amino acids: CATSSATGIYHSGNTIYF. Here the CDR3 DNA reads TGTGCCACCAGCAGCGCCACAGGGATTTACCACTCTGGAAACACCATATATTTT.

The chain has TRBV5-1 and TRBJ2-2, with TRBD1 matching 11 bases. Germline CDR1 SGHRS, CDR2 YFSETQ. This CDR3 contains 17 residues. Trimming cost V 2 bases and J 4 bases; bases outside gene matches: 7. CDR3 protein: CASSLKPGTGGTGELFF. CDR3 coding DNA: TGCGCCAGCAGCTTAAAACCCGGGACAGGGGGCACCGGGGAGCTGTTTTTT.

The rearrangement links TRBV29-1 to TRBJ1-4, with unresolved D. V was shortened by 4 bases and J by 7 bases, with 7 bases between the two germline ends. CDR3 size: 11 residues. Germline values: CDR1 SQVTM, CDR2 ANQGSEA. In nucleotides, the CDR3 is TGCAGCGTTGGTCTCTCTGAAAAACTGTTTTTT. It encodes CSVGLSEKLFF.

The chain carries TRBV7-2 and TRBJ1-2; D is possibly TRBD1 (6 bases). CDR3 length equals 15 residues. Germline loops: CDR1 SGHTA, CDR2 FQGNSA. Trimming removed 1 base from V and 6 bases from J, with 15 bases in between. The CDR3 here is CASSLVVGGANGYTF. The CDR3, as DNA: TGTGCCAGCAGCTTAGTCGTGGGGGGGGCAAATGGCTACACCTTC. Together with reference TRBV7-2 and TRBJ1-2, the CDR3 gives the full variable domain: GAGVSQSPSNKVTEKGKDVELRCDPISGHTALYWYRQSLGQGLEFLIYFQGNSAPDKSGLPSDRFSAERTGGSVSTLTIQRTQQEDSAVYLCASSLVVGGANGYTFGSGTRLTVV.

This clone was counted between two and nine times. V is TRBV7-2 and J is TRBJ2-7; 9 bases map to TRBD1. This CDR3 comprises 13 residues. V trimming: 0 bases; J trimming: 9 bases; junction bases outside the gene matches: 3. The germline V gene has CDR1 SGHTA and CDR2 FQGNSA. The CDR3 loop reads CASSLAGTGWQYF. CDR3 coding DNA: TGTGCCAGCAGCTTAGCGGGGACAGGGTGGCAGTACTTC.

J is TRBJ2-7 and V is TRBV5-6; 8 bases match TRBD1. CDR1 SGHDT and CDR2 YYEEEE come from the germline V gene. This CDR3 is 15 amino acids long. V lost 4 bases, J lost 1 base, and 7 bases stayed unmatched. The CDR3 sequence is CASSRDRTGSYEQYF. CDR3 in DNA: TGTGCCAGCAGCAGAGACAGGACAGGGTCCTACGAGCAGTACTTC.

The genes are TRBV6-5 and TRBJ1-1, with D unresolved. The ends were cut back, 0 bases at V and 0 bases at J, with 8 bases in the middle. The germline V gene has CDR1 MNHEY and CDR2 SVGAGI. This CDR3 region has 15 residues. The CDR3: CASSYSGSMNTEAFF. CDR3 nucleotide sequence: TGTGCCAGCAGTTACTCGGGCAGCATGAACACTGAAGCTTTCTTT.

The count of this clone is one. This rearrangement joins TRBV19 to TRBJ2-3, with D tentatively TRBD2 (6 bases). This CDR3 region has 15 residues. The V and J ends lost 7 bases and 2 bases respectively, with 16 bases between them. Germline V gene lookup returns CDR1 LNHDA and CDR2 SQIVND (reference sequence). CDR3 sequence (DNA): TGTGCCAGTAAGGTGATAGCGGCCACCACAGATACGCAGTATTTT. The encoded protein is CASKVIAATTDTQYF.

The chain is built from TRBV5-1 and TRBJ1-1, with a weak D call TRBD1 (5 bases). CDR3 length: 14 amino acids. Trimming cost V 0 bases and J 5 bases, with 11 bases left between them. Germline V gene lookup returns CDR1 SGHRS and CDR2 YFSETQ. The CDR3, as DNA: TGCGCCAGCAGCTTGGATTTAGGGGTGACTGAAGCTTTCTTT. This encodes CASSLDLGVTEAFF.

The gene calls are TRBV5-1 and TRBJ2-7, with TRBD1 matching 12 bases. The V segment lost 4 bases and the J segment 6 bases; nucleotides outside the gene matches: 8. Per the germline V gene, CDR1 is SGHRS and CDR2 is YFSETQ. The CDR3 consists of 15 residues. The CDR3 region is CASSGGQGASGEQYF. CDR3 nucleotides: TGCGCCAGCAGCGGGGGACAGGGGGCAAGTGGCGAGCAGTACTTC.

The chain uses TRBV18 and TRBJ1-2; possibly TRBD1 for D (6 bases). The CDR3 covers 18 residues. Germline CDR1 KGHSH, CDR2 LQKENI. V was clipped by 3 bases and J by 4 bases, with 24 bases between them. Here the CDR3 reads CASSPRSSDSYSSYGYTF. In DNA, the CDR3 is TGTGCCAGCTCACCTCGGTCCTCGGACAGCTACAGCAGCTATGGCTACACCTTC.

The chain couples TRBV10-3 to TRBJ1-2; 8 bases align to TRBD1. The trim removed 3 bases at V and 4 bases at J, leaving 10 bases unmatched. Germline V gene data show CDR1 as ENHRY and CDR2 as SYGVKD. This CDR3 spans 16 amino acids. As DNA, the CDR3 is TGTGCCATCAGTGACGGGGACAGGCGTCCCACCTATGGCTACACCTTC. It codes for CAISDGDRRPTYGYTF.